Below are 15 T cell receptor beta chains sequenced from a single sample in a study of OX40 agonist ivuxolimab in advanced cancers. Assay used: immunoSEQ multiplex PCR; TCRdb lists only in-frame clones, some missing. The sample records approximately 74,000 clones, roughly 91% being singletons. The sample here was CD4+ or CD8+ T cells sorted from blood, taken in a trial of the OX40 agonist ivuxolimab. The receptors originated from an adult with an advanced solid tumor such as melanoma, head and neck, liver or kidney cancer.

The DNA for the CDR3 is TGTGCCAGCAGCAGGGGACAGGAGACCTATGGCTACACCTTC. It yields the protein CASSRGQETYGYTF. The V call is TRBV4-2, the J call TRBJ1-2, with 8 bases lining up with TRBD1. CDR1 and CDR2 (germline): LGHNA, YNFKEQ. The V segment lost 5 bases and the J segment 4 bases; nucleotides outside the gene matches: 6. The CDR3 totals 14 residues.

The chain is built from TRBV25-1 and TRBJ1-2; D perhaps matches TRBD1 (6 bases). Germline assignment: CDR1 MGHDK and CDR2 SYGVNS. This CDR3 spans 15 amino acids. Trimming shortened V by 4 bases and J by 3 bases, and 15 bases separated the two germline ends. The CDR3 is CASSVEGGSHYGYTF. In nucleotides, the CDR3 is TGTGCCAGCAGTGTTGAGGGGGGGTCGCACTATGGCTACACCTTC.

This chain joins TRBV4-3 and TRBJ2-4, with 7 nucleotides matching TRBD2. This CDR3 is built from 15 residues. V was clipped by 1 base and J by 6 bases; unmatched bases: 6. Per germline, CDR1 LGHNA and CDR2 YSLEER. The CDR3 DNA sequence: TGCGCCAGCAGCCAAGTTTTTTCGGGAGGAAACATTCAGTACTTC. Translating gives CASSQVFSGGNIQYF.

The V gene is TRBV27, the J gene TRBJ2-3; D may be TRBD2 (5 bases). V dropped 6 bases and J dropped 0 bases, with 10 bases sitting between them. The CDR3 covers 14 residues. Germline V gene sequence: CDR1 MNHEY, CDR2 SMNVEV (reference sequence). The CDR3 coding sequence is TGTGCCAGCAGCTTTGGACTCAGCACAGATACGCAGTATTTT. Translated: CASSFGLSTDTQYF.

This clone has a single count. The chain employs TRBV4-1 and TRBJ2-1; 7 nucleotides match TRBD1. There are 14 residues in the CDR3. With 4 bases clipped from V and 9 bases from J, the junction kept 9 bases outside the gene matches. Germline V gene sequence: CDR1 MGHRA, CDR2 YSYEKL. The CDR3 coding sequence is TGCGCCAGCAGCCCGGGACAGAGATTCGGTGAGCAGTTCTTC. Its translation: CASSPGQRFGEQFF.

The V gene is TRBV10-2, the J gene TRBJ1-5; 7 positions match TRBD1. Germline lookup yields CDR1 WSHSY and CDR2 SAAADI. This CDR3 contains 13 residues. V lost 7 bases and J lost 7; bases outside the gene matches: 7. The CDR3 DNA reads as TGCGCCAGCACCGAGGACAGGAACCAGCCCCAGCATTTT. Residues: CASTEDRNQPQHF.

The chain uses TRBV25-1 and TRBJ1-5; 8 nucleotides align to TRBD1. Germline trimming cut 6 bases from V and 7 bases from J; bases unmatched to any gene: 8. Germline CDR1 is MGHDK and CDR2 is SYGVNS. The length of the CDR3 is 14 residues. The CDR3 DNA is TGTGCCAGCAGAGAGGCAGGGGGCGAGCAGCCCCAGCATTTT. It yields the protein CASREAGGEQPQHF.

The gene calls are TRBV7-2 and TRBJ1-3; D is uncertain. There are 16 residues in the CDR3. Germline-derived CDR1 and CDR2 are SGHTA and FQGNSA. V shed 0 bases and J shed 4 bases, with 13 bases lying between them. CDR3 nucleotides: TGTGCCAGCAGCTTAGCGCGGGGAACCGCGGGAAACACCATATATTTT. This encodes CASSLARGTAGNTIYF.

The CDR3 reads CASSVYHFSGANVLTF. The CDR3 DNA is TGTGCCAGCAGCGTCTATCACTTTTCTGGGGCCAACGTCCTGACTTTC. V gene TRBV12-1 combines with J gene TRBJ2-6; TRBD2, the table's D call, was not compared with the DNA. TRBV12-1 corresponds to a pseudogene. The CDR3 contains 16 residues.

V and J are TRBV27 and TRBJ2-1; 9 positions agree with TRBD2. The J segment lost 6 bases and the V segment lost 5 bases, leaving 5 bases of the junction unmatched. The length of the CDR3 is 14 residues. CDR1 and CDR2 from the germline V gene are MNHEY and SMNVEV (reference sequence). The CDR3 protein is CASSSGRPANEQFF. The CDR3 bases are TGTGCCAGCAGTAGCGGGAGGCCCGCCAATGAGCAGTTCTTC.

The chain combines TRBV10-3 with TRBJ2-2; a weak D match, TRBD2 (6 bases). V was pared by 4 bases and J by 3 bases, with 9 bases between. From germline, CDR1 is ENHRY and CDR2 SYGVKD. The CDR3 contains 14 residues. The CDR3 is CAISVWGDTGELFF. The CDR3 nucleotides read TGTGCCATCAGTGTATGGGGGGACACCGGGGAGCTGTTTTTT.

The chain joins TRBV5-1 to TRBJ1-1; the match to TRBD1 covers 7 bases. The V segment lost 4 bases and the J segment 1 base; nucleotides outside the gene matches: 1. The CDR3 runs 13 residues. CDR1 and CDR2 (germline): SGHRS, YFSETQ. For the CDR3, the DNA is TGCGCCAGCAGCCGACAGGGGAACACTGAAGCTTTCTTT. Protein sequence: CASSRQGNTEAFF.

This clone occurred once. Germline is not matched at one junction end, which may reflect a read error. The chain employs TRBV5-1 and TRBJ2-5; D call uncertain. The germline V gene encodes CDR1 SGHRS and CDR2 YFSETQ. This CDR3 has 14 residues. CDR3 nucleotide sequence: TGCGCCAGCAGCTTGGCTCAGGCTCAAGAGACCCGGTACTTC. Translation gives CASSLAQAQETRYF.

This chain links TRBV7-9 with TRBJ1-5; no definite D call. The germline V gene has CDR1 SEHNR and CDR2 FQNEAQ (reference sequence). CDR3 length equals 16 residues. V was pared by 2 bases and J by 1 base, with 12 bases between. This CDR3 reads CASSLSIAQSNQPQHF. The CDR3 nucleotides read TGTGCCAGCAGCTTAAGTATTGCGCAGAGCAATCAGCCCCAGCATTTT. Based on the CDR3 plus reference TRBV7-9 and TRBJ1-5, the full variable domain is DTGVSQNPRHKITKRGQNVTFRCDPISEHNRLYWYRQTLGQGPEFLTYFQNEAQLEKSRLLSDRFSAERPKGSFSTLEIQRTEQGDSAMYLCASSLSIAQSNQPQHFGDGTRLSIL.

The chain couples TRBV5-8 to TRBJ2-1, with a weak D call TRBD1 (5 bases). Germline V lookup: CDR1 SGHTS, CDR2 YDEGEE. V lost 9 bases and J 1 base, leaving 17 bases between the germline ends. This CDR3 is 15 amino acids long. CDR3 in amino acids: CATKFKAGSYNEQFF. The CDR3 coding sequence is TGTGCCACCAAATTTAAGGCAGGGTCCTACAATGAGCAGTTCTTC.